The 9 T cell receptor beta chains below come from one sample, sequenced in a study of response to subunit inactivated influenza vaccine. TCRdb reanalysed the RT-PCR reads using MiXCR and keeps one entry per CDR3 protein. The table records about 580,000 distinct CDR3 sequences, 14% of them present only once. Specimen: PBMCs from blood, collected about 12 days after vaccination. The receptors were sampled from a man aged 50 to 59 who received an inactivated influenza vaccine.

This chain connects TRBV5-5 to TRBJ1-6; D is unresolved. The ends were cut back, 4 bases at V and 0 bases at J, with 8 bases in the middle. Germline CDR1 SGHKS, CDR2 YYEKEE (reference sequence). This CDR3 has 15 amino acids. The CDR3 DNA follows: TGTGCCAGCAGCCACGGGAACTCCTATAATTCACCCCTCCACTTT. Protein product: CASSHGNSYNSPLHF.

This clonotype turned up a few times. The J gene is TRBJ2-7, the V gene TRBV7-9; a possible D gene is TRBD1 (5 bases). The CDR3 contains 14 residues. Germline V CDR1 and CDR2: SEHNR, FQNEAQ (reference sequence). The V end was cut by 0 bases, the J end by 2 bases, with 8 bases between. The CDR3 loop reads CASSLANRPYEQYF. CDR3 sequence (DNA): TGTGCCAGCAGCTTAGCGAACAGGCCCTACGAGCAGTACTTC.

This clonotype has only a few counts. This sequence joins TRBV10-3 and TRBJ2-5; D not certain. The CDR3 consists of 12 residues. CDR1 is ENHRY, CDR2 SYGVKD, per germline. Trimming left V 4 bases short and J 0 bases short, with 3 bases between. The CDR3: CAISGYQETQYF. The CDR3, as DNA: TGTGCCATCAGTGGTTACCAAGAGACCCAGTACTTC.

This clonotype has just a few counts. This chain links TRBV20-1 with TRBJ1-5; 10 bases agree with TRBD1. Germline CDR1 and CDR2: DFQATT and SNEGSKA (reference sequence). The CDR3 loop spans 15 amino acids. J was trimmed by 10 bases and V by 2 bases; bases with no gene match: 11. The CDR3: CSARLPGQGVGPQHF. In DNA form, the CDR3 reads TGCAGTGCTAGACTACCTGGACAGGGGGTAGGTCCCCAGCATTTT.

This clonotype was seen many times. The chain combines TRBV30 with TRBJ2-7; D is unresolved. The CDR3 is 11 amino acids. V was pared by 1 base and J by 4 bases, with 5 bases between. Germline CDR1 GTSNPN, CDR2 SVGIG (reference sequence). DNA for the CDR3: TGTGCCTGGAGTGCCATGTACGAGCAGTACTTC. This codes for CAWSAMYEQYF. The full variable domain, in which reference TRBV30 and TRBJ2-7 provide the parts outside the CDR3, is SQTIHQWPATLVQPVGSPLSLECTVEGTSNPNLYWYRQAAGRGLQLLFYSVGIGQISSEVPQNLSASRPQDRQFILSSKKLLLSDSGFYLCAWSAMYEQYFGPGTRLTVT.

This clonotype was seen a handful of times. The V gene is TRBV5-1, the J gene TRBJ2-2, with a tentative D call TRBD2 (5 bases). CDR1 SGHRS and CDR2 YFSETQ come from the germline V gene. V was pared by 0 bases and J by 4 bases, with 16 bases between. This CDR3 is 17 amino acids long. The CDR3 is CASSLAGGRGFTGELFF. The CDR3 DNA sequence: TGCGCCAGCAGCTTGGCCGGTGGGAGAGGGTTCACCGGGGAGCTGTTTTTT.

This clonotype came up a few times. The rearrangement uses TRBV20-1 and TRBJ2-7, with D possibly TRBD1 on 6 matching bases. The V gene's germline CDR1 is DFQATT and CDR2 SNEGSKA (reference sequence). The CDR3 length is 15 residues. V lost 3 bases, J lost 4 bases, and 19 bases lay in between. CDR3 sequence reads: CSASGRAQGVYEQYF. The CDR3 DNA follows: TGCAGTGCTAGCGGCCGGGCACAGGGAGTTTACGAGCAGTACTTC.

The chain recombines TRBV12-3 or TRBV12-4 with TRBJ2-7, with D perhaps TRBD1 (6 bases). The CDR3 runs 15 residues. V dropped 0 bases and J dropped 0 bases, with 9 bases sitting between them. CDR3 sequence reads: CASSLAWDTSYEQYF. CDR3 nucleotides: TGTGCCAGCAGTTTAGCGTGGGACACCTCCTACGAGCAGTACTTC.

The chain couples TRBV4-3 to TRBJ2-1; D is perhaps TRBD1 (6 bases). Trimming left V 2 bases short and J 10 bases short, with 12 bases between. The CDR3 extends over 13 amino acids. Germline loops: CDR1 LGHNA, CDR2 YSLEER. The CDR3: CASSQTIRGEQFF. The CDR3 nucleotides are TGCGCCAGCAGCCAAACTATCAGGGGCGAGCAGTTCTTC.